The clone carrying this T cell receptor beta chain was observed a few times. No antigen is known for it. Germline V gene sequence: CDR1 SNHLY, CDR2 FYNNEI. The ends were cut back, 2 bases at V and 5 bases at J, with 9 bases in the middle. The CDR3 has 13 amino acids. The data originate from a study of T cells in localized non-small cell lung cancer. Overall study findings and caveats: Only one tumor region went through sequencing, so heterogeneity may still be there. Greater blood T cell density accompanied longer overall survival. Compared with tumor, uninvolved adjacent lung displayed greater T cell clonality, ranking highest overall. Turning up in adjacent lung were a median approximately 57 of the top 100 tumor clones.

Measured with immunoSEQ multiplex PCR; TCRdb has only the in-frame clones, and not every one. This table holds 52,000 or so clones, roughly 83% found once. Sequences were derived from peripheral blood mononuclear cells, sampled before any cancer treatment. This chain links TRBV2 with TRBJ1-2, with D unresolved. This TCR was recovered from a man between 40 and 75 years old with stage III lung adenocarcinoma. Here the CDR3 reads CASSEQGSYGYTF. The CDR3 DNA is TGTGCCAGCAGTGAACAAGGGAGTTATGGCTACACCTTC.